These 21 T cell receptor beta chains were all obtained from the same sample, sequenced in a study of T cell responses to AZD1222 COVID-19 vaccine. Data came from immunoSEQ multiplex PCR; TCRdb stores just in-frame clones and leaves some out. The sample lists about 120,000 clones; approximately 85% were seen once. The sequencing used peripheral blood, collected on day 0 of AZD1222 vaccination. These receptor sequences come from an adult in good health.

The V call is TRBV29-1, the J call TRBJ2-5; D might be TRBD1 or TRBD2, each matching 6 bases. V was cut by 3 bases and J by 5 bases, with 10 bases left in between. Germline loops: CDR1 SQVTM, CDR2 ANQGSEA. There are 12 residues in the CDR3. The CDR3 nucleotides read TGCAGCGTTGAGGGGGCGGGGGAGACCCAGTACTTC. This gives the protein CSVEGAGETQYF.

This clone has a single count. The V and J genes are TRBV14 and TRBJ2-1; 9 bases agree with TRBD1. J was trimmed by 12 bases and V by 4 bases; bases with no gene match: 7. The length of the CDR3 is 13 residues. The germline V gene has CDR1 SGHDN and CDR2 FVKESK. The CDR3 spells CASSPRQGGWQFF. CDR3 nucleotides: TGTGCCAGCAGCCCCCGACAGGGGGGTTGGCAGTTCTTC.

The chain recombines TRBV19 with TRBJ1-6, with D hard to call. CDR3 size: 13 residues. Germline V gene data show CDR1 as LNHDA and CDR2 as SQIVND (reference sequence). V was cut by 3 bases and J by 6 bases, with 6 bases left in between. The CDR3 DNA follows: TGTGCCAGTAGTATGGAGGGTAATTCACCCCTCCACTTT. The encoded protein is CASSMEGNSPLHF.

This clone was picked up one time. The CDR3 loop reads CAWSVIREIGNTIYF. CDR3 coding DNA: TGTGCCTGGAGTGTAATCAGGGAGATTGGAAACACCATATATTTT. The rearrangement joins TRBV30 to TRBJ1-3; a possible D gene is TRBD1 (5 bases). CDR3 size: 15 residues. V was clipped by 0 bases and J by 3 bases, with 12 bases between them. Germline V gene data show CDR1 as GTSNPN and CDR2 as SVGIG (reference sequence).

The rearrangement links TRBV5-1 to TRBJ2-5; 8 bases fit TRBD1. Losses at the gene ends were 4 bases for V and 4 bases for J; bases not matched to a gene: 3. Germline V lookup: CDR1 SGHRS, CDR2 YFSETQ. CDR3 length equals 13 residues. The DNA of the CDR3 is TGCGCCAGCAGCCCCGGACAGGGAGAGACCCAGTACTTC. Translating it yields CASSPGQGETQYF. Based on the CDR3 plus reference TRBV5-1 and TRBJ2-5, the full variable domain is KAGVTQTPRYLIKTRGQQVTLSCSPISGHRSVSWYQQTPGQGLQFLFEYFSETQRNKGNFPGRFSGRQFSNSRSEMNVSTLELGDSALYLCASSPGQGETQYFGPGTRLLVL.

The chain links TRBV5-1 to TRBJ2-3, with 8 bases that match TRBD2. This CDR3 comprises 15 residues. CDR1 SGHRS and CDR2 YFSETQ come from the germline V gene. The junction had 3 bases not matched to a gene; V was cut back by 0 bases and J by 3 bases. CDR3 coding DNA: TGCGCCAGCAGCTTGGGTAGCGGGGTAACAGATACGCAGTATTTT. As protein: CASSLGSGVTDTQYF.

The rearrangement links TRBV6-5 to TRBJ1-2; the D gene is possibly TRBD1 (6 bases). This CDR3 has 16 amino acids. Trimming pared 4 bases from V and 6 bases from J, leaving 21 bases between. Germline CDR1 MNHEY, CDR2 SVGAGI. In nucleotides, the CDR3 is TGTGCCAGCAGTTTGCTAAGAAGTGTGGGGGCGGATGGCTACACCTTC. Protein sequence: CASSLLRSVGADGYTF.

The gene calls are TRBV24-1 and TRBJ2-1; D not resolved. This CDR3 comprises 16 residues. V was shortened by 0 bases and J by 1 base, with 9 bases between the two germline ends. Germline loops: CDR1 KGHDR, CDR2 SFDVKD. CDR3 protein: CATSDLAPVSYNEQFF. The CDR3 nucleotides read TGTGCCACCAGTGATTTGGCGCCAGTTTCCTACAATGAGCAGTTCTTC.

The J gene is TRBJ2-7, the V gene TRBV5-4; D is possibly TRBD2 (6 bases). The CDR3 runs to 13 residues. With 4 bases removed from V and 0 bases from J, the gap between germline ends came to 8 bases. The V gene's germline CDR1 is SGHNT and CDR2 YYREEE (reference sequence). Here the CDR3 DNA reads TGTGCCAGCAGCCACGGGAGCTCCTACGAGCAGTACTTC. Protein: CASSHGSSYEQYF.

The chain joins TRBV28 to TRBJ1-1; TRBD1 might be the D (5 bases). Trimming removed 0 bases from V and 3 bases from J, with 5 bases in between. Germline CDR1 is MDHEN and CDR2 is SYDVKM. This CDR3 spans 13 amino acids. The CDR3 DNA follows: TGTGCCAGCAGTTTATGGGGGGACACTGAAGCTTTCTTT. Translated, it gives CASSLWGDTEAFF.

The chain has TRBV30 and TRBJ2-1; the match to TRBD1 covers 7 bases. The CDR3 runs to 12 residues. V trimming: 7 bases; J trimming: 9 bases; junction bases outside the gene matches: 9. Germline CDR1 reads GTSNPN; CDR2 reads SVGIG (reference sequence). The chain's CDR3 is CASSRGLTEQFF. Written as DNA, the CDR3 is TGTGCCTCCAGCAGGGGGTTGACTGAGCAGTTCTTC.

The CDR3 reads CASSPRTGSTGNTIYF. As DNA, the CDR3 is TGTGCCAGCAGCCCCCGGACAGGGAGTACCGGAAACACCATATATTTT. The rearrangement uses TRBV9 and TRBJ1-3, with 8 positions matching TRBD1. Germline trimming cut 4 bases from V and 4 bases from J; bases unmatched to any gene: 10. Germline lookup yields CDR1 SGDLS and CDR2 YYNGEE. The CDR3 has 16 residues.

V gene TRBV2 combines with J gene TRBJ2-2, with TRBD2 matching over 8 bases. The V gene's germline CDR1 is SNHLY and CDR2 FYNNEI. The trim removed 6 bases at V and 7 bases at J, leaving 10 bases unmatched. The CDR3 length is 15 residues. CDR3 bases: TGTGCCAGCAGGGATCCCGGGACTAGAAACGGGGAGCTGTTTTTT. It encodes CASRDPGTRNGELFF.

The rearrangement uses TRBV27 and TRBJ1-1, with D hard to call. Germline V gene data show CDR1 as MNHEY and CDR2 as SMNVEV (reference sequence). Trimming pared 6 bases from V and 7 bases from J, leaving 18 bases between. The CDR3 has 14 amino acids. The CDR3 nucleotides are TGTGCCAGCAGACCGGACGGAGGATATTATGAAGCTTTCTTT. Protein sequence: CASRPDGGYYEAFF.

The V call is TRBV30, the J call TRBJ1-4; weak D call: TRBD1 (6 bases). The length of the CDR3 is 13 residues. Trimming shortened V by 7 bases and J by 7 bases, and 16 bases separated the two germline ends. CDR1 and CDR2 (germline): GTSNPN, SVGIG (reference sequence). The CDR3 DNA reads as TGTGCCTATCTGACAGGCCCCTCTGAAAAACTGTTTTTT. The encoded protein is CAYLTGPSEKLFF.

This clone has only one observation. The genes are TRBV7-9 and TRBJ2-4; 11 positions match TRBD2. Trimming at V came to 3 bases and at J to 8 bases, leaving 9 bases not matched to a gene. The CDR3 has 16 residues. Germline V gives CDR1 SEHNR, CDR2 FQNEAQ (reference sequence). The DNA for the CDR3 is TGTGCCAGCAGCTTTAGACTAGCGGGACAGTTGGACATTCAGTACTTC. Translating gives CASSFRLAGQLDIQYF.

This clone was observed once. The sample holds other DNA sequences that translate to the same CDR3. The rearrangement links TRBV12-3 or TRBV12-4 to TRBJ1-1; D is uncertain. Trimming pared 3 bases from V and 3 bases from J, leaving 8 bases between. The CDR3 runs to 13 residues. The CDR3 reads CASSLLLDTEAFF. The DNA for the CDR3 is TGTGCCAGCAGTTTGTTGCTAGACACTGAAGCTTTCTTT.

The chain recombines TRBV28 with TRBJ1-5, with D possibly TRBD1 on 5 matching bases. Germline CDR1 is MDHEN and CDR2 is SYDVKM. The CDR3 is 14 amino acids. V lost 6 bases and J 5 bases, leaving 14 bases between the germline ends. CDR3 sequence (DNA): TGTGCCAGCAGCTGGGGGGACCGGGATCAGCCCCAGCATTTT. Translation: CASSWGDRDQPQHF. Drawing the rest from reference TRBV28 and TRBJ1-5, the complete variable domain is DVKVTQSSRYLVKRTGEKVFLECVQDMDHENMFWYRQDPGLGLRLIYFSYDVKMKEKGDIPEGYSVSREKKERFSLILESASTNQTSMYLCASSWGDRDQPQHFGDGTRLSIL.

This chain joins TRBV18 and TRBJ2-7; the match to TRBD2 covers 11 bases. The CDR3 covers 15 residues. The germline V gene encodes CDR1 KGHSH and CDR2 LQKENI. The CDR3 region has the DNA TGTGCCAGCTCACCAGACGGGACTAGCGGTCCCCTCACCCACGTC. It specifies CASSPDGTSGPLTHV.

This sequence joins TRBV5-4 and TRBJ2-4; 8 nucleotides align to TRBD1. Germline lookup yields CDR1 SGHNT and CDR2 YYREEE (reference sequence). This CDR3 is 14 amino acids long. The J segment lost 1 base and the V segment lost 4 bases, leaving 1 base of the junction unmatched. Written as DNA, the CDR3 is TGTGCCAGCAGCCGGGACAGGGCCAAAAACATTCAGTACTTC. Protein sequence: CASSRDRAKNIQYF.

Regarding this clone: The same CDR3 arises from other DNA sequences in this sample as well. The chain is built from TRBV24-1 and TRBJ1-2, with TRBD1 matching 8 bases. Germline CDR1 KGHDR, CDR2 SFDVKD. V dropped 3 bases and J dropped 8; count of bases not matched to a gene: 4. The CDR3 is 13 amino acids. CDR3 in DNA: TGTGCCACCAGTGATGGACAGGGAGGCGGCTACACCTTC. Translating gives CATSDGQGGGYTF.